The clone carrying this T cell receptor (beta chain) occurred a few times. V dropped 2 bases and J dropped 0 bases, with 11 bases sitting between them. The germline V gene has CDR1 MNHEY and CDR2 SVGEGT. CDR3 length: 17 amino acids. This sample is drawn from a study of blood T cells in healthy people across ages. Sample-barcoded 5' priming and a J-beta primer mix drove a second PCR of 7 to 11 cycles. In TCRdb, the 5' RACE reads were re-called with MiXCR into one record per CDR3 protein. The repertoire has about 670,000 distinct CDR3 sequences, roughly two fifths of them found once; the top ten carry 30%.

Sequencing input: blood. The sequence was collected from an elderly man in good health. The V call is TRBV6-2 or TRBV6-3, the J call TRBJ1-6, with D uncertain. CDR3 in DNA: TGTGCCAGCAGTTACCGCCAACTGAGCTCCTATAATTCACCCCTCCACTTT. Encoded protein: CASSYRQLSSYNSPLHF.